The 22 T cell receptor beta chains below come from one sample, sequenced in a study of cytomegalovirus exposure and HLA in healthy donors. Profiling relied on immunoSEQ multiplex PCR, and the TCRdb table lists in-frame clones only, not all of them. The sample includes 95,000 to 120,000 clones, approximately 85% seen only once; the top ten take around 3.1%. The sample comprised PBMCs. The receptors derive from a woman between 18 and 30 years old in good health and CMV-seronegative.

V gene TRBV9 combines with J gene TRBJ2-7; 7 nucleotides match TRBD1. Trimming took 4 bases from V and 3 from J; bases not matched to a gene: 7. Germline V gene sequence: CDR1 SGDLS, CDR2 YYNGEE. The CDR3 has 14 amino acids. The CDR3 is CASSPTGQDYEQYF. The CDR3 region has the DNA TGTGCCAGCAGCCCAACCGGACAGGACTACGAGCAGTACTTC.

The rearrangement uses TRBV14 and TRBJ2-1; possibly TRBD1 for D (6 bases). Trimming cost V 2 bases and J 10 bases, with 9 bases left between them. Per the germline V gene, CDR1 is SGHDN and CDR2 is FVKESK. CDR3 length: 12 amino acids. CDR3 nucleotide sequence: TGTGCCAGCAGCCAACCCGGGACAGAGCAGTTCTTC. It encodes CASSQPGTEQFF.

Ten or more counts support this clone. In nucleotides, the CDR3 is TGTGCCAGCACCCCGTCCAGCGGGGGGGCCGGTACCGGGGAGCTGTTTTTT. It encodes CASTPSSGGAGTGELFF. This chain links TRBV6-4 with TRBJ2-2; TRBD2 matches at 10 bases. Per germline, CDR1 MRHNA and CDR2 SNTAGT. The CDR3 is made up of 17 amino acids. The trim removed 7 bases at V and 5 bases at J, leaving 13 bases unmatched.

V usage is TRBV18 and J usage is TRBJ2-7; 8 bases line up with TRBD2. CDR3 length: 15 residues. Per germline, CDR1 KGHSH and CDR2 LQKENI. The trim removed 0 bases at V and 4 bases at J, leaving 5 bases unmatched. Written as DNA, the CDR3 is TGTGCCAGCTCACCACCCGACGGGGGGGCGTACGAGCAGTACTTC. The encoded protein is CASSPPDGGAYEQYF.

This clone was found a few times. The J gene is TRBJ1-6, the V gene TRBV5-8, with D tentatively TRBD1 (5 bases). Germline CDR1 and CDR2: SGHTS and YDEGEE. This CDR3 has 13 residues. DNA of the CDR3: TGTGCTTCTGGATTGAAGGGGAATTCACCCCTCCACTTT. It encodes CASGLKGNSPLHF.

The J gene is TRBJ1-4, the V gene TRBV18; TRBD1 matches 7 bases. The CDR3 extends over 14 amino acids. Looked up from germline, CDR1 is KGHSH and CDR2 is LQKENI. V trimming: 3 bases; J trimming: 10 bases; junction bases outside the gene matches: 8. The CDR3 DNA is TGTGCCAGCTCACCTACAGGGGCCCCGCCAAAACTGTTTTTT. Protein: CASSPTGAPPKLFF.

The rearrangement links TRBV27 to TRBJ2-7; TRBD1 matches at 8 bases. V lost 5 bases, J lost 2 bases, and 5 bases stayed unmatched. The CDR3 runs to 14 residues. Germline V lookup: CDR1 MNHEY, CDR2 SMNVEV (reference sequence). CDR3 sequence: CASSPQGAPYEQYF. CDR3 coding DNA: TGTGCCAGCAGTCCTCAGGGGGCCCCCTACGAGCAGTACTTC.

This sequence joins TRBV6-4 and TRBJ1-1, with 7 bases matching TRBD1. The CDR3 totals 15 residues. Germline V gene sequence: CDR1 MRHNA, CDR2 SNTAGT. J lost 9 bases, V lost 0 bases, and 10 bases had no gene match. The CDR3 is CASSDSIGAGGQAFF. CDR3 sequence (DNA): TGTGCCAGCAGTGACTCGATTGGGGCAGGGGGACAAGCTTTCTTT.

V usage is TRBV4-1 and J usage is TRBJ2-3; 12 bases are a match to TRBD2. The junction had 4 bases not matched to a gene; V was cut back by 1 base and J by 5 bases. Germline CDR1 and CDR2: MGHRA and YSYEKL. This CDR3 has 16 residues. CDR3 sequence: CASSQGTSGVEDTQYF. The CDR3 nucleotides read TGCGCCAGCAGCCAAGGGACTAGCGGGGTCGAAGATACGCAGTATTTT.

This chain connects TRBV25-1 to TRBJ2-4; D gene ambiguous. Germline CDR1 is MGHDK and CDR2 is SYGVNS. The CDR3 contains 13 residues. With 7 bases removed from V and 5 bases from J, the gap between germline ends came to 12 bases. Here the CDR3 DNA reads TGTGCCAGCACCCCAGACGGAGAAAACATTCAGTACTTC. This translates into CASTPDGENIQYF.

This clone appeared a few times. This chain links TRBV19 with TRBJ1-2, with D possibly matching TRBD1 (6 bases). The V and J ends lost 6 bases and 0 bases respectively, with 14 bases between them. Germline-derived CDR1 and CDR2 are LNHDA and SQIVND (reference sequence). The CDR3 extends over 15 amino acids. The CDR3 coding sequence is TGTGCCAGTAGCCCGGACAGCCGAACTAACTATGGCTACACCTTC. Translation gives CASSPDSRTNYGYTF.

The chain recombines TRBV4-1 with TRBJ1-2; 7 nucleotides match TRBD1. V was clipped by 1 base and J by 2 bases; unmatched bases: 4. In germline, CDR1 is MGHRA, CDR2 YSYEKL. The CDR3 contains 15 residues. The CDR3 DNA sequence: TGCGCCAGCAGCCAAGTCCCGACAGGGAACTATGGCTACACCTTC. The encoded protein is CASSQVPTGNYGYTF.

V gene TRBV6-1 combines with J gene TRBJ2-2; perhaps TRBD1 as D (5 bases). V was pared by 7 bases and J by 5 bases, with 14 bases between. Germline CDR1 and CDR2: MNHNS and SASEGT. The CDR3 has 14 residues. The CDR3 region is CASKVQQGTGELFF. CDR3 sequence (DNA): TGTGCCAGCAAGGTACAGCAGGGTACCGGGGAGCTGTTTTTT.

In this sample, this clone turned up once. The rearrangement joins TRBV5-1 to TRBJ2-7; 7 nucleotides match TRBD1. CDR3 length: 14 residues. Germline V lookup: CDR1 SGHRS, CDR2 YFSETQ. V shed 5 bases, J shed 6 bases, and the junction held 11 bases outside the gene matches. The CDR3 nucleotides are TGCGCCAGCAGTACCGGGACAGCGCTTTCCGAGCAGTACTTC. Amino acids: CASSTGTALSEQYF.

This rearrangement joins TRBV2 to TRBJ2-1, with 7 bases identical to TRBD1. V lost 10 bases, J lost 4 bases, and 16 bases stayed unmatched. The germline CDR1 and CDR2 sequences are SNHLY and FYNNEI. The CDR3 loop spans 16 amino acids. The CDR3 DNA follows: TGTGCCAACACCCTTTACCCCGGGACAGCTTACAATGAGCAGTTCTTC. Its protein product is CANTLYPGTAYNEQFF.

The CDR3 loop is CATHPGPTGEQYF. The CDR3 DNA sequence: TGCGCCACTCACCCGGGTCCTACTGGGGAGCAGTACTTC. This sequence joins TRBV10-2 and TRBJ2-7; D remains ambiguous. V was shortened by 10 bases and J by 7 bases, with 20 bases between the two germline ends. CDR3 length equals 13 residues. Per germline, CDR1 WSHSY and CDR2 SAAADI.

J is TRBJ2-7 and V is TRBV28; weak D call: TRBD1 (5 bases). CDR1 is MDHEN and CDR2 is SYDVKM in the germline V gene. The ends were cut back, 5 bases at V and 3 bases at J, with 14 bases in the middle. The CDR3 totals 14 residues. The chain's CDR3 is CASSPTGLNYEQYF. The CDR3 DNA sequence: TGTGCCAGCAGTCCCACAGGATTGAACTACGAGCAGTACTTC.

The chain links TRBV7-4 to TRBJ1-5; the D gene is possibly TRBD1 (6 bases). Trimming left V 9 bases short and J 11 bases short, with 11 bases between. This CDR3 has 10 amino acids. Looked up from germline, CDR1 is SGHVT and CDR2 is SQSDAQ. CDR3 protein: CARVQGSQHF. The CDR3 region has the DNA TGTGCCAGGGTTCAGGGGTCCCAGCATTTT.

This clone occurred a few times. V and J are TRBV21-1 and TRBJ2-7; the DNA was not compared with TRBD1, the D call given in the table. TRBV21-1 is listed as a pseudogene. CDR3 size: 14 residues. CDR3 amino acids: CASSRGQGPYEQYF. DNA of the CDR3: TGTGCCAGCAGCAGGGGACAGGGGCCCTACGAGCAGTACTTC.

The V call is TRBV15, the J call TRBJ2-1; the match to TRBD1 covers 10 bases. Germline CDR1 and CDR2: LNHNV and YYDKDF (reference sequence). The CDR3 has 15 amino acids. The V gene end was trimmed by 9 bases and the J gene end by 5 bases; junction bases not matched to a gene: 10. The CDR3 nucleotides read TGTGCCACTCACGACCGGGACAGGGGCCACAATGAGCAGTTCTTC. Translated: CATHDRDRGHNEQFF.

This clone was seen more than once but under ten times. The chain joins TRBV15 to TRBJ2-1; the match to TRBD2 covers 8 bases. CDR1 and CDR2 (germline): LNHNV, YYDKDF (reference sequence). Germline trimming cut 4 bases from V and 7 bases from J; bases unmatched to any gene: 9. This CDR3 spans 15 amino acids. The CDR3 here is CATSKDGGAVNEQFF. The CDR3 DNA reads TGTGCCACCAGCAAGGACGGGGGGGCAGTTAATGAGCAGTTCTTC.

The chain uses TRBV18 and TRBJ1-1, with a possible D match to TRBD1 (5 bases). This CDR3 comprises 16 residues. Trimming removed 2 bases from V and 4 bases from J, with 17 bases in between. Germline values: CDR1 KGHSH, CDR2 LQKENI. CDR3 in amino acids: CASSPKGRRLGTEAFF. The CDR3 DNA sequence: TGTGCCAGCTCACCAAAGGGGAGGCGCTTGGGCACTGAAGCTTTCTTT.